Listed below are T cell receptor beta chains from one sample, sequenced in a study of CD8+ T cells in alopecia areata. Data came from immunoSEQ multiplex PCR; TCRdb stores just in-frame clones and leaves some out. Here the sample spans approximately 210,000 clones, 40% to 45% being singletons. Material: CD4+ T cells sorted from blood, obtained at approximately week 36, from a patient treated with tofacitinib. The receptors stem from a human donor with alopecia areata. Both conserved end residues are part of each CDR3. D genes are given only for firm matches. A clone size is listed for some rows: how often the clone was seen (once, few, many), or a class if it is expanded.

D gene	V gene	J gene	clone size	CDR3 DNA	CDR3 protein
NA	TRBV28	TRBJ2-2	few	TGTGCCAGCAGGGGAGCGGTCGGTTACACCGGGGAGCTGTTTTTT	CASRGAVGYTGELFF
TRBD1	TRBV6-1	TRBJ2-1	NA	TGTGCCAGCAGTGTAGGACAGGGGGCTTACAATGAGCAGTTCTTC	CASSVGQGAYNEQFF
TRBD1	TRBV2	TRBJ2-1	NA	TGTGCCAGCAGTCTAGACAGGGGCGGGAATGAGCAGTTCTTC	CASSLDRGGNEQFF
NA	TRBV29-1	TRBJ1-4	few	TGCAGCGTGCCCGGGACGGCAAATGAAAAACTGTTTTTT	CSVPGTANEKLFF
NA	TRBV6-5	TRBJ2-7	few	TGTGCCAGCAGTTACTCCACTGGACCGTCCTACGAGCAGTACTTC	CASSYSTGPSYEQYF
NA	TRBV23-1	TRBJ2-3	NA	TGCGCCAGCATGGCGGTAAATACGCAGTATTTT	CASMAVNTQYF
NA	TRBV4-1	TRBJ1-1	NA	TGCGCCAGCAGCCAAGAGGAGATTCACATGAACACTGAAGCTTTCTTT	CASSQEEIHMNTEAFF
NA	TRBV27	TRBJ1-5	NA	TGTGCCAGCAGCCGCGACCCGGCTCGCAATCAGCCCCAGCATTTT	CASSRDPARNQPQHF
TRBD1	TRBV30	TRBJ2-2	NA	TGTGCCTTAAACCCCGGGACAGGGAACACCGGGGAGCTGTTTTTT	CALNPGTGNTGELFF
NA	TRBV6-6	TRBJ2-7	NA	TGTGCCAGCACTGGGTCATCCTACGAGCAGTACTTC	CASTGSSYEQYF
NA	TRBV29-1	TRBJ2-7	NA	TGCAGCGCCAGCGAGTCCTACGAGCAGTACTTC	CSASESYEQYF
NA	TRBV7-3	TRBJ2-5	NA	TGTGCCAGCAGCCTCGGAATCTGGAGGGATTCCCAAGAGACCCAGTACTTC	CASSLGIWRDSQETQYF
TRBD1	TRBV4-1	TRBJ1-4	NA	TGCGCCAGCAGCGCTGACAGGGATCGCGGAAAACTGTTTTTT	CASSADRDRGKLFF
TRBD1	TRBV30	TRBJ2-3	NA	TGTGCCTGGAGTCGGACAGGATCCCTCACAGATACGCAGTATTTT	CAWSRTGSLTDTQYF
NA	TRBV30	TRBJ1-2	few	TGTGCCTGCGGGACACCTTATGGCTACACCTTC	CACGTPYGYTF
TRBD1	TRBV29-1	TRBJ1-1	NA	TGCAGCGCCTACCCGGGACAGGGGAACACTGAAGCTTTCTTT	CSAYPGQGNTEAFF
TRBD1	TRBV9	TRBJ2-5	NA	TGTGCCAGCAGCCCGCAGGACAGGAGAAAAGAGACCCAGTACTTC	CASSPQDRRKETQYF
NA	TRBV7-9	TRBJ2-1	few	TGTGCCAGCAGCCCCTCGGGCTCCTACAATGAGCAGTTCTTC	CASSPSGSYNEQFF
NA	TRBV29-1	TRBJ2-4	few	TGCAGCGTTCAATCTTGGGAACTAGCCAAAAACATTCAGTACTTC	CSVQSWELAKNIQYF
NA	TRBV7-9	TRBJ2-1	NA	TGTGCCAGCAGTAGTATATCCTACAATGAGCAGTTCTTC	CASSSISYNEQFF
TRBD2	TRBV7-2	TRBJ2-1	NA	TGTGCCAGCAGCTTCCTAGCGGTAGGACTGAATGAGCAGTTCTTC	CASSFLAVGLNEQFF
NA	TRBV27	TRBJ1-1	NA	TGTGCCAGCAGTTTATACGGGGGGCTGATCACTGAAGCTTTCTTT	CASSLYGGLITEAFF
NA	TRBV2	TRBJ2-3	NA	TGTGCCAGCAGAATAATCGGAGATACGCAGTATTTT	CASRIIGDTQYF
NA	TRBV5-1	TRBJ2-3	NA	TGCGCCAGCAGCTTGGGCAGGCAAGGGGCAGATACGCAGTATTTT	CASSLGRQGADTQYF
NA	TRBV25-1	TRBJ2-5	NA	TGTGCCAGCAGTAGGATCACACCCTCCGTAGAGACCCAGTACTTC	CASSRITPSVETQYF
NA	TRBV15	TRBJ1-2	NA	TGTGCCACCAGCAGAGCAAGGGAGGATCGGGGCTACACCTTC	CATSRAREDRGYTF
NA	TRBV19	TRBJ2-7	few	TGTGCCAGTGGCGGACGTAGCTCCTACGAGCAGTACTTC	CASGGRSSYEQYF
TRBD1	TRBV10-3	TRBJ1-2	NA	TGTGCCATCAGCGACAGGGTAAATGGCTACACCTTC	CAISDRVNGYTF
NA	TRBV10-3	TRBJ2-1	NA	TGTGCCATCAGTGAGTCCGCGGGGAATGAGCAGTTCTTC	CAISESAGNEQFF
NA	TRBV5-1	TRBJ2-5	few	TGCGCCAGCAGCTTGGTGACGGTCAGGGGCCCCCAAGAGACCCAGTACTTC	CASSLVTVRGPQETQYF
NA	TRBV28	TRBJ2-5	NA	TGTGCCAGCAGTCGCAAGGCGATCCAAGAGACCCAGTACTTC	CASSRKAIQETQYF
TRBD1	TRBV29-1	TRBJ2-3	NA	TGCAGCGTTGAAGATCGTCGGACAGGGGTGACAGATACGCAGTATTTT	CSVEDRRTGVTDTQYF
TRBD1	TRBV10-3	TRBJ2-7	NA	TGTGCCATCAGTGAGGACTTTCGTCCCGGGACAGGGTACGAGCAGTACTTC	CAISEDFRPGTGYEQYF
NA	TRBV5-1	TRBJ2-3	NA	TGCGCCAGCTCGGACGGGAGCACAGATACGCAGTATTTT	CASSDGSTDTQYF
TRBD1	TRBV2	TRBJ2-4	NA	TGTGCCAGCACTGAGGACAGGAGGACAGCCAAAAACATTCAGTACTTC	CASTEDRRTAKNIQYF
TRBD2	TRBV2	TRBJ2-7	NA	TGTGCCAGCACCCAGCGGGAGTTCGACGAGCAGTACTTC	CASTQREFDEQYF
NA	TRBV7-9	TRBJ2-7	few	TGTGCCAGCAGCCCTTACGGTGGAGGCGAGCAGTACTTC	CASSPYGGGEQYF
NA	TRBV5-1	TRBJ1-4	NA	TGCGCCAGCAGCGGGGGACGGCGTGAAAAACTGTTTTTT	CASSGGRREKLFF
NA	TRBV13	TRBJ2-1	NA	TGTGCCAGCAGCTTATCGCCAGGGGGGCTAGTCGGGTCTGAGCAGTTCTTC	CASSLSPGGLVGSEQFF
NA	TRBV20-1	TRBJ2-5	NA	TGCAGTGCTAGAGATGTGGAGACCCAGTACTTC	CSARDVETQYF
NA	TRBV27	TRBJ1-5	NA	TGTGCCAACAGGGTTTCGGATCAGCCCCAGCATTTT	CANRVSDQPQHF
NA	TRBV19	TRBJ2-1	few	TGTGCCAGTAGTATTTACTTCCGGGACCGAGGTCTCTTC	CASSIYFRDRGLF
NA	TRBV5-4	TRBJ2-4	NA	TGTGCCAGCAGCCGCCTCGGGGGCCTTAAGAACATTCAGTACTTC	CASSRLGGLKNIQYF
TRBD1	TRBV5-4	TRBJ2-1	NA	TGTGCCAGCAGCGGACTGCGACAGGGACCCTACAATGAGCAGTTCTTC	CASSGLRQGPYNEQFF
TRBD2	TRBV15	TRBJ2-1	few	TGTGCCACCAGCAGGGGACTAGCGGGAGTCCAGCGCTACAATGAGCAGTTCTTC	CATSRGLAGVQRYNEQFF
NA	TRBV5-1	TRBJ1-4	many	TGCGCCAGTGCGGACCACATGGGAGGGGAAAAACTGTTTTTT	CASADHMGGEKLFF
NA	TRBV6-5	TRBJ2-1	NA	TGTGCCAGCAGACCCGACCGCCCAGGTGAGCAGTTCTTC	CASRPDRPGEQFF
TRBD2	TRBV25-1	TRBJ2-1	NA	TGTGCCAGCAGCTCCGGGGGGAATGAGCAGTTCTTC	CASSSGGNEQFF
NA	TRBV6-5	TRBJ2-5	NA	TGTGCCAGCAGTTACTCGCGGTTCCAAGAGACCCAGTACTTC	CASSYSRFQETQYF
NA	TRBV29-1	TRBJ1-1	few	TGCAGCGTTGCATGGGGGACGAACACTGAAGCTTTCTTT	CSVAWGTNTEAFF
TRBD1	TRBV7-8	TRBJ2-7	NA	TGTGCCAGCAGGTCTCCGGGACAGAGCTCCTACGAGCAGTACTTC	CASRSPGQSSYEQYF
TRBD2	TRBV29-1	TRBJ2-2	few	TGCAGCGTTCTACGGGGGGTCACCGGGGAGCTGTTTTTT	CSVLRGVTGELFF
NA	TRBV5-6	TRBJ1-1	NA	TGTGCCAGCAGCTTGTTCGGGGTAGTGAACACTGAAGCTTTCTTT	CASSLFGVVNTEAFF